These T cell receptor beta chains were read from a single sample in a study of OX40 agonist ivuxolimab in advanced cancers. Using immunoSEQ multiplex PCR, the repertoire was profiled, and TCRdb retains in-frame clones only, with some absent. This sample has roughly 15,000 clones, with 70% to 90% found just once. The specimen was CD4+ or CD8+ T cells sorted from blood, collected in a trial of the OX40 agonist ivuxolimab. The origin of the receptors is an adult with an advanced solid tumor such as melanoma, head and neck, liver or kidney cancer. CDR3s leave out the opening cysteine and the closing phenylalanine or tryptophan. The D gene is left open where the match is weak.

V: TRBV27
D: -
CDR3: ASSLSGRNEKLF

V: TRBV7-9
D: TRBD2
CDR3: ASSLGRGHGFYEQY

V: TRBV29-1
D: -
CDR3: SVAAPGIEWTNYNEQF

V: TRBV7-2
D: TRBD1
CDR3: ASRQGITDTQY

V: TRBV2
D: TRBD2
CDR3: ASRDGLAVYNEQF

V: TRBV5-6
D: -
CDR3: ASSLSTGVPSYEQY

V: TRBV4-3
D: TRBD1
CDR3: ASSRLADRESNSPLH

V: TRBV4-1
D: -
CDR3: ASSQTRLGDAEAF

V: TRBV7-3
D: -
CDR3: ASSLGGGQETQY

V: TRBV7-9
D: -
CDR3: ASALGGTLF